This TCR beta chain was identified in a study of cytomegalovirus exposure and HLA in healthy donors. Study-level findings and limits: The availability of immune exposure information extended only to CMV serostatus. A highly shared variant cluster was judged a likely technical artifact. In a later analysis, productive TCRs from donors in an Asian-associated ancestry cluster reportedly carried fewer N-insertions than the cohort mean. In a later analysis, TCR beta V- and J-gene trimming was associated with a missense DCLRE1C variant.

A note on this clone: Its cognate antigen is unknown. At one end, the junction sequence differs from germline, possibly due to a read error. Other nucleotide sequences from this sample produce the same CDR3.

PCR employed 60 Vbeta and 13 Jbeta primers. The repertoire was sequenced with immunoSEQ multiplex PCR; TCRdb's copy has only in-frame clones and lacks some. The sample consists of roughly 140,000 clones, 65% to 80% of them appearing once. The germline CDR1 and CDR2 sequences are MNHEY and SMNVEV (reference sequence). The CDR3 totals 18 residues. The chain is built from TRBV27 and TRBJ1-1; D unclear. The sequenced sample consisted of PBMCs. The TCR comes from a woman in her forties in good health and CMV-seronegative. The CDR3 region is CASISGEIPYTERAEAFF. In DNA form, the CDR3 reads TGTGCTAGCATCTCTGGGGAGATTCCTTACACTGAACGGGCTGAAGCTTTCTTT.